The entry below gives a single T cell receptor beta chain sequence along with its context. The ends were cut back, 4 bases at V and 3 bases at J, with 16 bases in the middle. In germline, CDR1 is KGHSH, CDR2 LQKENI. CDR3 size: 15 residues. The sample belongs to a study of blood T cell repertoires in COVID-19. Repertoires were generated with immunoSEQ multiplex PCR, while TCRdb's copy carries only in-frame clones and drops some. The table records about 270,000 clones, more than 70% of them present only once. The chain combines TRBV18 with TRBJ2-7, with D possibly matching TRBD1 (5 bases). The sequenced material came from peripheral blood. The origin of this receptor is a woman aged 18-29 years with acute or convalescent COVID-19. For the CDR3, the DNA is TGTGCCAGCTCACATGGTGAGACAGCCGACTACGAGCAGTACTTC. It encodes CASSHGETADYEQYF.